Below are 4 T cell receptor beta chains sequenced from a single sample in a study of T cell responses to AZD1222 COVID-19 vaccine. The repertoire was sequenced with immunoSEQ multiplex PCR; TCRdb's copy has only in-frame clones and lacks some. The data show over 100,000 clones, less than 95% seen once. Here the sequenced sample was peripheral blood, taken on day 0 of AZD1222 vaccination. The receptors here all came from an adult in good health.

This rearrangement joins TRBV28 to TRBJ2-4; D gene unclear. CDR3 length equals 14 residues. CDR1 is MDHEN, CDR2 SYDVKM, per germline. The V and J ends lost 3 bases and 1 base respectively, with 7 bases between them. The CDR3, as DNA: TGTGCCAGCAGTTTCGACACCGCCAAAAACATTCAGTACTTC. This translates into CASSFDTAKNIQYF.

The chain uses TRBV9 and TRBJ1-2, with D unclear. The CDR3 spans 13 residues. Deletions cut 0 bases from V and 8 bases from J, with 11 bases between. Germline values: CDR1 SGDLS, CDR2 YYNGEE. DNA for the CDR3: TGTGCCAGCAGCGTAGTTTTTGGTGAGGGCTACACCTTC. It yields the protein CASSVVFGEGYTF. The full variable domain, in which reference TRBV9 and TRBJ1-2 provide the parts outside the CDR3, is DSGVTQTPKHLITATGQRVTLRCSPRSGDLSVYWYQQSLDQGLQFLIQYYNGEERAKGNILERFSAQQFPDLHSELNLSSLELGDSALYFCASSVVFGEGYTFGSGTRLTVV.

The chain combines TRBV7-9 with TRBJ1-2; TRBD1 aligns across 9 bases. CDR1 and CDR2 from the germline V gene are SEHNR and FQNEAQ (reference sequence). Germline trimming cut 1 base from V and 6 bases from J; bases unmatched to any gene: 3. This CDR3 comprises 14 residues. This CDR3 reads CASSLGRDRDGYTF. In DNA form, the CDR3 reads TGTGCCAGCAGCTTAGGGCGGGACAGGGATGGCTACACCTTC.

The chain employs TRBV19 and TRBJ2-5, with D perhaps matching TRBD1 (5 bases). The CDR3 is 14 amino acids. CDR1 is LNHDA and CDR2 is SQIVND in the germline V gene (reference sequence). Trimming left V 3 bases short and J 5 bases short, with 13 bases between. CDR3 residues: CASSMGQGRETQYF. CDR3 coding DNA: TGTGCCAGTAGTATGGGCCAGGGTAGGGAGACCCAGTACTTC.